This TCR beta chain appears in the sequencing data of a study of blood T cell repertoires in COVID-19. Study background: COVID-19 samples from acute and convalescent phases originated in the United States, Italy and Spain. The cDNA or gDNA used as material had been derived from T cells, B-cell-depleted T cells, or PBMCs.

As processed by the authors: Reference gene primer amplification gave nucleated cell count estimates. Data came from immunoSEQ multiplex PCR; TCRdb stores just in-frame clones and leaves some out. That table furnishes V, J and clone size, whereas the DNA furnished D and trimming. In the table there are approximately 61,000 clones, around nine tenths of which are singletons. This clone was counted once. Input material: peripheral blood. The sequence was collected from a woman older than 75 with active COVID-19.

DNA for the CDR3: TGTGCCAGCACCCGGACAGGGGGCACTGAAGCTTTCTTT. It translates to CASTRTGGTEAFF. The rearrangement links TRBV7-2 to TRBJ1-1, with 10 bases lining up with TRBD1. CDR1 and CDR2 (germline): SGHTA, FQGNSA. V lost 7 bases, J lost 4 bases, and 3 bases stayed unmatched. This CDR3 has 13 residues.